This T cell receptor (beta chain) was retrieved from a study of cytomegalovirus exposure and HLA in healthy donors. The PCR employed 60 Vbeta primers together with 13 Jbeta primers. The data were produced by immunoSEQ multiplex PCR, yet TCRdb's version contains in-frame clones alone and is incomplete. The top ten hold approximately 11% of the sample, which has some 100,000 clones, over 60% seen once. Losses at the gene ends were 8 bases for V and 9 bases for J; bases not matched to a gene: 8. Germline V gene data show CDR1 as MNHEY and CDR2 as SMNVEV (reference sequence). The CDR3 contains 12 residues.

This clonotype was sampled from a middle-aged man in good health and CMV-seropositive. The rearrangement uses TRBV27 and TRBJ2-5; 8 nucleotides match TRBD2. The sample taken for sequencing was PBMCs. CDR3 region: CASSGTRGSQYF. The CDR3 DNA reads TGTGCCAGCTCGGGGACTAGGGGCTCCCAGTACTTC.